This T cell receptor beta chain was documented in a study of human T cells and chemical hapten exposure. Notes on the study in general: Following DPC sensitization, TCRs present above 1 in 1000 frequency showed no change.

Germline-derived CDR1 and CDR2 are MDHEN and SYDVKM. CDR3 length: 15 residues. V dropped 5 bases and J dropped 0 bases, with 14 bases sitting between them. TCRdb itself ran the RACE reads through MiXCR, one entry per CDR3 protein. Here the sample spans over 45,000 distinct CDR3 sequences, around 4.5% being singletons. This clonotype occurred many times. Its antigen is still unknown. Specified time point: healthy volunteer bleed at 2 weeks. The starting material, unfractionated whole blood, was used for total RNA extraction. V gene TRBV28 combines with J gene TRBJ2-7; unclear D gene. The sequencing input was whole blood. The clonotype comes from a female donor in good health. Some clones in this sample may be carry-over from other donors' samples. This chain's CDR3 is CASSAPSLSSYEQYF. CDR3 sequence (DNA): TGTGCCAGCAGTGCCCCCAGTCTTTCCTCCTACGAGCAGTACTTC.